The rows below give T cell receptor beta chains drawn from one sample of a study of OX40 agonist ivuxolimab in advanced cancers. TCRdb's table, derived via immunoSEQ multiplex PCR, lists solely in-frame clones and lacks some. The table lists about 41,000 clones, 70% to 80% of them singletons, with about 20% in the top ten. Sequencing was performed on CD4+ or CD8+ T cells sorted from blood, taken in a trial of the OX40 agonist ivuxolimab. The receptors shown here come from an adult with an advanced solid tumor such as melanoma, head and neck, liver or kidney cancer. CDR3s include the opening cysteine and the closing phenylalanine or tryptophan. Each record gives: CDR3 protein, CDR3 DNA, clone size, V gene, D gene, J gene. D genes are given only for firm matches. Size values are once, few and many counts, or a class for expanded clones, and some rows have none.

CDR3: CASSMGTGGSYEQYF; DNA: TGTGCCAGCAGCATGGGGACAGGGGGCTCCTACGAGCAGTACTTC; size: -; V: TRBV7-3; D: TRBD1; J: TRBJ2-7
CDR3: CASRYPTKQGPANYGYTF; DNA: TGTGCCAGCAGGTATCCTACAAAACAGGGACCCGCTAACTATGGCTACACCTTC; size: -; V: TRBV27; D: -; J: TRBJ1-2
CDR3: CASSQELAGGIYEQYF; DNA: TGTGCCAGCAGCCAAGAGCTAGCGGGAGGAATTTACGAGCAGTACTTC; size: -; V: TRBV4-2; D: TRBD2; J: TRBJ2-7
CDR3: CASRPTLAGVYNEQFF; DNA: TGTGCCAGCAGGCCGACACTAGCGGGGGTGTACAATGAGCAGTTCTTC; size: -; V: TRBV7-9; D: TRBD2; J: TRBJ2-1
CDR3: CASSTRLAASYNEQFF; DNA: TGTGCCAGTAGTACCCGACTAGCGGCCTCCTACAATGAGCAGTTCTTC; size: -; V: TRBV19; D: TRBD2; J: TRBJ2-1
CDR3: CASSRESLGPGANVLTF; DNA: TGTGCCAGCAGTCGAGAGTCCTTAGGGCCTGGGGCCAACGTCCTGACTTTC; size: -; V: TRBV28; D: -; J: TRBJ2-6
CDR3: CASSEFGWGYTF; DNA: TGTGCCAGCAGCGAGTTCGGGTGGGGCTACACCTTC; size: few; V: TRBV9; D: -; J: TRBJ1-2
CDR3: CASSQAQRDYGYTF; DNA: TGCGCCAGCAGCCAAGCCCAAAGGGACTATGGCTACACCTTC; size: few; V: TRBV4-1; D: -; J: TRBJ1-2
CDR3: CATKKQGYQPQHF; DNA: TGTGCCACCAAGAAGCAGGGTTATCAGCCCCAGCATTTT; size: -; V: TRBV5-5; D: -; J: TRBJ1-5
CDR3: CSVGISSGANVLTF; DNA: TGCAGCGTTGGGATTAGCTCTGGGGCCAACGTCCTGACTTTC; size: once; V: TRBV29-1; D: -; J: TRBJ2-6
CDR3: CASSYLAGSDIEQFF; DNA: TGTGCCAGCAGTTACCTAGCGGGCAGTGACATTGAGCAGTTCTTC; size: -; V: TRBV28; D: TRBD2; J: TRBJ2-1
CDR3: CSAPEDHGYTF; DNA: TGCAGCGCCCCAGAGGACCATGGCTACACCTTC; size: -; V: TRBV29-1; D: -; J: TRBJ1-2
CDR3: CASRMDRGLWNIQYF; DNA: TGTGCCAGCAGGATGGACAGGGGGCTGTGGAACATTCAGTACTTC; size: -; V: TRBV27; D: TRBD1; J: TRBJ2-4
CDR3: CASSPRGSGANVLTF; DNA: TGTGCCAGCTCACCTCGCGGTTCTGGGGCCAACGTCCTGACTTTC; size: once; V: TRBV18; D: -; J: TRBJ2-6
CDR3: CASSLGLAGGSYEQYF; DNA: TGTGCCAGCAGCTTAGGACTAGCGGGGGGCTCCTACGAGCAGTACTTC; size: -; V: TRBV7-2; D: TRBD2; J: TRBJ2-7
CDR3: CASTAGYSNQPQHF; DNA: TGTGCCAGCACCGCAGGTTATAGCAATCAGCCCCAGCATTTT; size: -; V: TRBV2; D: -; J: TRBJ1-5
CDR3: CASSFQERETQYF; DNA: TGTGCCAGCAGCTTTCAAGAGCGGGAGACGCAGTATTTT; size: -; V: TRBV7-9; D: TRBD2; J: TRBJ2-3
CDR3: CASSQAQGKGVGTEAFF; DNA: TGCGCCAGCAGCCAAGCCCAGGGGAAAGGGGTCGGGACTGAAGCTTTCTTT; size: -; V: TRBV4-3; D: -; J: TRBJ1-1
CDR3: CASSINGRGPLESNQPQHF; DNA: TGTGCCAGTAGTATTAATGGGAGGGGCCCCTTGGAAAGCAATCAGCCCCAGCATTTT; size: -; V: TRBV19; D: -; J: TRBJ1-5
CDR3: CASSQGTTARNEQFF; DNA: TGCGCCAGCAGCCAAGGGACTACCGCCCGCAATGAGCAGTTCTTC; size: -; V: TRBV4-1; D: -; J: TRBJ2-1
CDR3: CASSLVTRQGQETQYF; DNA: TGTGCCAGCAGCTTAGTCACGAGACAGGGCCAAGAGACCCAGTACTTC; size: -; V: TRBV7-8; D: TRBD1; J: TRBJ2-5
CDR3: CASSLVGSGRVETQYF; DNA: TGTGCCAGCAGCTTAGTGGGTAGCGGGAGAGTTGAGACCCAGTACTTC; size: once; V: TRBV7-2; D: TRBD2; J: TRBJ2-5
CDR3: CASSQDGAYQPQHF; DNA: TGCGCCAGCAGCCAGGACGGGGCTTATCAGCCCCAGCATTTT; size: -; V: TRBV4-3; D: -; J: TRBJ1-5
CDR3: CAISTPEGGETQYF; DNA: TGTGCCATCAGCACCCCGGAGGGTGGTGAGACCCAGTACTTC; size: -; V: TRBV10-3; D: -; J: TRBJ2-5
CDR3: CASSPRTSGGSTGELFF; DNA: TGTGCCAGCAGTCCCCGGACTAGCGGGGGGAGCACCGGGGAGCTGTTTTTT; size: -; V: TRBV27; D: TRBD2; J: TRBJ2-2
CDR3: CATSREDRGWELFF; DNA: TGTGCCACCAGCAGAGAAGACAGGGGTTGGGAGCTGTTTTTT; size: -; V: TRBV15; D: TRBD1; J: TRBJ2-2
CDR3: CASSFGVEAFF; DNA: TGTGCCAGCAGCTTTGGGGTTGAAGCTTTCTTT; size: -; V: TRBV7-2; D: -; J: TRBJ1-1
CDR3: CASSATGGADGYTF; DNA: TGTGCCAGCAGTGCAACAGGGGGCGCAGATGGCTACACCTTC; size: -; V: TRBV2; D: TRBD1; J: TRBJ1-2
CDR3: CASTLMGHSNTEAFF; DNA: TGTGCCAGTACCCTAATGGGACACAGTAACACTGAAGCTTTCTTT; size: -; V: TRBV19; D: -; J: TRBJ1-1
CDR3: CASRSLSSYEQYF; DNA: TGTGCCAGCAGGAGCCTATCTAGCTACGAGCAGTACTTC; size: -; V: TRBV27; D: -; J: TRBJ2-7
CDR3: CASSGLAGGIQETQYF; DNA: TGTGCCAGCAGCGGACTAGCGGGGGGGATCCAAGAGACCCAGTACTTC; size: -; V: TRBV7-8; D: TRBD2; J: TRBJ2-5
CDR3: CAIRGGWEETQYF; DNA: TGTGCCATCAGGGGCGGATGGGAAGAGACCCAGTACTTC; size: -; V: TRBV10-3; D: -; J: TRBJ2-5
CDR3: CASSLDGGSETQYF; DNA: TGTGCCAGCAGCTTAGACGGGGGGTCGGAGACCCAGTACTTC; size: -; V: TRBV7-6; D: TRBD2; J: TRBJ2-5
CDR3: CASSSSGYRPREFF; DNA: TGTGCCAGTAGCAGCTCCGGATACCGTCCACGGGAGTTCTTT; size: few; V: TRBV19; D: -; J: TRBJ1-1
CDR3: CASSYGTENTEAFF; DNA: TGTGCCAGCAGTTACGGGACCGAAAACACTGAAGCTTTCTTT; size: -; V: TRBV6-5; D: -; J: TRBJ1-1
CDR3: CASSPALGTSPNEQFF; DNA: TGTGCCAGCAGTCCCGCGCTGGGGACTTCGCCGAATGAGCAGTTCTTC; size: -; V: TRBV28; D: -; J: TRBJ2-1
CDR3: CAWSEGRGRHYEQYF; DNA: TGTGCCTGGAGTGAGGGGCGGGGGAGACACTACGAGCAGTACTTC; size: once; V: TRBV30; D: TRBD2; J: TRBJ2-7
CDR3: CASSVGGSGTYNEQFF; DNA: TGTGCCAGCAGCGTAGGAGGTAGCGGAACTTACAATGAGCAGTTCTTC; size: -; V: TRBV9; D: -; J: TRBJ2-1
CDR3: CASSPPSGVKNIQYF; DNA: TGTGCCAGCAGCCCCCCTAGCGGGGTAAAAAACATTCAGTACTTC; size: -; V: TRBV11-2; D: TRBD2; J: TRBJ2-4
CDR3: CASRPGQGFLAGYSPLHF; DNA: TGTGCCAGTAGACCGGGTCAGGGGTTTCTAGCCGGATATTCACCCCTCCACTTT; size: -; V: TRBV19; D: -; J: TRBJ1-6
CDR3: CASSVVGGLNTGELFF; DNA: TGTGCCAGCAGCGTAGTTGGGGGGCTAAACACCGGGGAGCTGTTTTTT; size: -; V: TRBV9; D: -; J: TRBJ2-2
CDR3: CASSPGPLPYNEQFF; DNA: TGCGCCAGCAGCCCGGGACCTCTGCCTTACAATGAGCAGTTCTTC; size: -; V: TRBV4-3; D: -; J: TRBJ2-1
CDR3: CASSLAGTGGRRDTQYF; DNA: TGTGCCAGCAGCTTGGCAGGGACAGGGGGCCGTCGAGATACGCAGTATTTT; size: once; V: TRBV5-6; D: TRBD1; J: TRBJ2-3
CDR3: CASRANRAGSNQPQHF; DNA: TGTGCCAGCAGAGCCAACAGGGCAGGTAGCAATCAGCCCCAGCATTTT; size: -; V: TRBV2; D: -; J: TRBJ1-5
CDR3: CASSLGEGAGYGYTF; DNA: TGTGCCAGCAGTTTAGGCGAGGGGGCCGGCTATGGCTACACCTTC; size: -; V: TRBV27; D: TRBD1; J: TRBJ1-2
CDR3: CASSYGSGGGYEQYF; DNA: TGTGCCAGCAGTTACGGATCTGGGGGTGGCTACGAGCAGTACTTC; size: -; V: TRBV6-6; D: -; J: TRBJ2-7
CDR3: CAWSGRPGVNYEQYF; DNA: TGTGCCTGGAGTGGTAGGCCAGGGGTAAACTACGAGCAGTACTTC; size: -; V: TRBV30; D: -; J: TRBJ2-7
CDR3: CASSVEGAGTNEQFF; DNA: TGTGCCAGCAGCGTAGAGGGGGCCGGGACCAATGAGCAGTTCTTC; size: -; V: TRBV9; D: TRBD1; J: TRBJ2-1
CDR3: CASYGDRGNNEQFF; DNA: TGTGCCAGCTATGGGGACAGGGGTAACAATGAGCAGTTCTTC; size: -; V: TRBV18; D: TRBD1; J: TRBJ2-1
CDR3: CSVLTDSNTGELFF; DNA: TGCAGCGTCCTGACAGACTCGAACACCGGGGAGCTGTTTTTT; size: -; V: TRBV29-1; D: -; J: TRBJ2-2
CDR3: CASSPVGLTQETQYF; DNA: TGTGCCAGCAGCCCCGTGGGCTTGACCCAAGAGACCCAGTACTTC; size: -; V: TRBV11-2; D: -; J: TRBJ2-5